Listed below are T cell receptor beta chains from one sample, sequenced in a study of human T cells and chemical hapten exposure. TCRdb processed the RACE reads anew with MiXCR; each CDR3 protein has one entry. Of about 300,000 distinct CDR3 sequences listed, 5% to 6.5% are singletons. The sequencing here drew on whole blood, taken in connection with sensitization to the hapten diphenylcyclopropenone (DPC). These receptors originate from a woman aged 18-30 years with alopecia areata. Some clones in this sample may be carry-over from other donors' samples. Each CDR3 is given with its conserved first and last residue. Each record gives: J gene, V gene, clone size, D gene, CDR3 DNA, CDR3 protein. The D gene is left open where the match is weak. The size of a clone is reported for some rows only, either as once, few or many, or as a class for expanded clones.

TRBJ1-1 | TRBV20-1 | few | NA | TGCAGTGCTAGAGAGGTTAAACAGGGCCGCGAAGCTTTCTTT | CSAREVKQGREAFF
TRBJ1-6 | TRBV5-6 | few | NA | TGTGCCAGCAGCTTCGGAGATGGGCCCCTCCACTTT | CASSFGDGPLHF
TRBJ2-7 | TRBV6-5 | many | NA | TGTGCCAGCACCGGGCGGGACGGTTCCTACGAGCAGTACTTC | CASTGRDGSYEQYF
TRBJ2-2 | TRBV5-1 | few | TRBD2 | TGCGCCAGCAGCCCCTCAGGCGGGAGCACCGGGGAGCTGTTTTTT | CASSPSGGSTGELFF
TRBJ2-3 | TRBV29-1 | many | TRBD1 | TGCAGCGTCGCCGGGACAGGGAAAAAGATCGGCACAGATACGCAGTATTTT | CSVAGTGKKIGTDTQYF
TRBJ2-3 | TRBV9 | NA | NA | TGTGCCAGCAGCGTAGAAATTGGGTTCGGAGATACGCAGTATTTT | CASSVEIGFGDTQYF
TRBJ1-2 | TRBV4-1 | few | TRBD1 | TGCGCCAGCAGCCAGGCTTCCCCCGGGACAGGGGGCGCGTTGTACACCTTC | CASSQASPGTGGALYTF
TRBJ1-1 | TRBV4-3 | many | NA | TGCGCCAGCAGCCAAGGAAGTAATTTGAACACTGAAGCTTTCTTT | CASSQGSNLNTEAFF
TRBJ1-4 | TRBV7-2 | many | NA | TGTGCCAGCAGCCCAGGTCCCTCTGCCAATGAAAAACTGTTTTTT | CASSPGPSANEKLFF
TRBJ2-1 | TRBV3-1 | NA | TRBD2 | TGTGCCAGCAGCCAAGATGTAGCGGGGGTCCACTACTACAATGAGCAGTTCTTC | CASSQDVAGVHYYNEQFF
TRBJ2-3 | TRBV7-9 | NA | NA | TGTGCCAGCAGCCTTGCACCTGACTGGGACTCCGCAGATACGCAGTATTTT | CASSLAPDWDSADTQYF
TRBJ2-4 | TRBV9 | few | NA | TGTGCCAGCAGCGTAGGCAGGCCCCCAGGGAACATTCAGTACTTC | CASSVGRPPGNIQYF
TRBJ2-2 | TRBV20-1 | NA | NA | TGCAGTGCTAGAGCGACTAGCACCGGGGAGCTGTTTTTT | CSARATSTGELFF
TRBJ2-2 | TRBV6-2/TRBV6-3 | NA | NA | TGTGCCAGCAGCTGGACACCTTACACCGGGGAGCTGTTTTTT | CASSWTPYTGELFF
TRBJ2-1 | TRBV4-3 | NA | TRBD2 | TGCGCCAGCAGCCAAGTGGAGCTAGCGGGGCGCAATGAGCAGTTCTTC | CASSQVELAGRNEQFF
TRBJ1-3 | TRBV20-1 | NA | NA | TGCAGTGCTAGAGAGTTAAGTCCGGGGGCTGCTGGAAACACCCTATATTTT | CSARELSPGAAGNTLYF
TRBJ1-4 | TRBV7-3 | NA | NA | TGTGCCAGCAGCCCCTTAGCAGGGGCTAATGAAAAACTGTTTTTT | CASSPLAGANEKLFF
TRBJ2-3 | TRBV7-9 | few | TRBD1 | TGTGCCAGCAGCTTAGGGGACAGAACTAGCACAGATACGCAGTATTTT | CASSLGDRTSTDTQYF
TRBJ2-2 | TRBV6-2/TRBV6-3 | NA | NA | TGTGCCAGCAGTTACTCTGGGAGCACCGGGGAGCTGTTTTTT | CASSYSGSTGELFF
TRBJ1-2 | TRBV6-1 | NA | NA | TGTGCCAGCAGTCCCTATGGGTTTACAGGATTCGATGACACCTTTGGCTACACCTTC | CASSPYGFTGFDDTFGYTF
TRBJ1-1 | TRBV24-1 | many | NA | TGTGCCACCAGTGATGGCGGTGAAGCTTTCTTT | CATSDGGEAFF
TRBJ1-1 | TRBV7-9 | many | NA | TGTGCCAGCAGCTTAGATCATCGACAGACTGAAGCTTTCTTT | CASSLDHRQTEAFF
TRBJ2-5 | TRBV27 | few | TRBD1 | TGTGCCAGCAAGCAAGGACAGGGAGAGACCCAGTACTTC | CASKQGQGETQYF
TRBJ2-1 | TRBV20-1 | few | NA | TGCGGACTCGAAACAGGGAGGTTCGACAATGAGCAGTTCTTC | CGLETGRFDNEQFF
TRBJ1-4 | TRBV7-9 | NA | NA | TGTGCCAGCAGCTTAGACCGAAAACTGTTTTTT | CASSLDRKLFF
TRBJ2-6 | TRBV4-3 | few | TRBD2 | TGCGCCAGCAGCCAAGATGCCCGAGCGGGGGGGGCCAACGTCCTGACTTTC | CASSQDARAGGANVLTF